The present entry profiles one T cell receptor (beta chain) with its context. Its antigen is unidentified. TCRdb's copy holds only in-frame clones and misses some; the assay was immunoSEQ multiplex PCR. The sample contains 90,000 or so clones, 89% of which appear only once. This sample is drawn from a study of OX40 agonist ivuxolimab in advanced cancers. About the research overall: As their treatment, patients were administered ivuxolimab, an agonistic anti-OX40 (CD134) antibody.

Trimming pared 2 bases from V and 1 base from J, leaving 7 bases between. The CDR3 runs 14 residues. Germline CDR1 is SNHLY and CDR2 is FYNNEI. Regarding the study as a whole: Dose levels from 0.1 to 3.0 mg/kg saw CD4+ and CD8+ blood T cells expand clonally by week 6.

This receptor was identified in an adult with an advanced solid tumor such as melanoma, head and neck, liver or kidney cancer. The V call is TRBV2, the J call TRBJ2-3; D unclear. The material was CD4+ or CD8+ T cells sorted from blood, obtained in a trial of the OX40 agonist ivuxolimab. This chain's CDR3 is CASSENSRTDTQYF. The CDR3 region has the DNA TGTGCCAGCAGTGAAAATTCCCGCACAGATACGCAGTATTTT. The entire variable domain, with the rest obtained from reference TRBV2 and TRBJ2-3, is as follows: EPEVTQTPSHQVTQMGQEVILRCVPISNHLYFYWYRQILGQKVEFLVSFYNNEISEKSEIFDDQFSVERPDGSNFTLKIRSTKLEDSAMYFCASSENSRTDTQYFGPGTRLTVL.